This T cell receptor beta chain derives from a study of early T cells in non-severe SARS-CoV-2 infection. This clonotype was counted between two and nine times. Unique molecular identifier tags were affixed to discrete cDNA molecules. One entry per CDR3 protein, called by TCRdb with MiXCR from the 5' RACE reads. The repertoire holds around 44,000 distinct CDR3 sequences, with 7% to 8% as singletons. Germline assignment: CDR1 SGHVS and CDR2 FNYEAQ. Trimming pared 3 bases from V and 4 bases from J, leaving 9 bases between. The CDR3 extends over 14 amino acids. This TCR was recovered from an adult who was a healthcare worker with PCR-confirmed SARS-CoV-2 infection or an uninfected control (not recorded which). Input material: whole blood. The chain carries TRBV7-6 and TRBJ2-2; tentatively, D is TRBD1 (5 bases). CDR3 DNA: TGTGCCAGCAGCTTTACAGGACCCACCGGGGAGCTGTTTTTT. Translation: CASSFTGPTGELFF.